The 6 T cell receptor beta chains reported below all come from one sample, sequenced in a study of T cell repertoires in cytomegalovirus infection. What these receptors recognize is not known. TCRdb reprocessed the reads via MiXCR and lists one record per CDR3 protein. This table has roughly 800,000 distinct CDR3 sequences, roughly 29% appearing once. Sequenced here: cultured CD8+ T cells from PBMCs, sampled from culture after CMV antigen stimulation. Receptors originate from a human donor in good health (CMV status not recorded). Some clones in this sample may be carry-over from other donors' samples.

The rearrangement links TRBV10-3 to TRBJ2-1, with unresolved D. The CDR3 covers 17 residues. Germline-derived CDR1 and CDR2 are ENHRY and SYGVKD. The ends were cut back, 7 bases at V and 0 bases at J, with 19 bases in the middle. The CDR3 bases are TGTGCCATCAACCCGGCAGGTAACGCTCTCTCCTACAATGAGCAGTTCTTC. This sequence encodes CAINPAGNALSYNEQFF.

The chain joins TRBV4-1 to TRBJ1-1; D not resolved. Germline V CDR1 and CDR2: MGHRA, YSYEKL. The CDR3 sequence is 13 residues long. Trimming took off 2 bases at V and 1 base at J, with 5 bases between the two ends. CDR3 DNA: TGCGCCAGCAGCCAAATGGGGAACACTGAAGCTTTCTTT. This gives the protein CASSQMGNTEAFF.

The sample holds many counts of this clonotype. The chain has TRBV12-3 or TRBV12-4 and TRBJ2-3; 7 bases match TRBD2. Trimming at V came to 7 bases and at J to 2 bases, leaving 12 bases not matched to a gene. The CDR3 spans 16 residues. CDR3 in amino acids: CASTPWTREATDTQYF. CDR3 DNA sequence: TGTGCCAGCACCCCCTGGACTAGAGAGGCCACAGATACGCAGTATTTT.

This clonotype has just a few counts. For the CDR3, the DNA is TGTGCCAGCAGCCAAGAGGCTAGCGGGGGGACCGGGGAGCTGTTTTTT. This sequence encodes CASSQEASGGTGELFF. V is TRBV4-2 and J is TRBJ2-2, with 11 nucleotides matching TRBD2. Germline assignment: CDR1 LGHNA and CDR2 YNFKEQ. Trimming took 0 bases from V and 5 from J; bases not matched to a gene: 2. The CDR3 is 16 residues long.

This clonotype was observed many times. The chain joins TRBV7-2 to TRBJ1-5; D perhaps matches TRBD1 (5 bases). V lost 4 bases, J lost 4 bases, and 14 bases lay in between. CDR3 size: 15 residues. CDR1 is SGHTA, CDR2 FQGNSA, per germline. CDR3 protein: CASSSADRSNQPQHF. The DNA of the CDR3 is TGTGCCAGCAGCTCAGCAGACAGATCGAATCAGCCCCAGCATTTT.

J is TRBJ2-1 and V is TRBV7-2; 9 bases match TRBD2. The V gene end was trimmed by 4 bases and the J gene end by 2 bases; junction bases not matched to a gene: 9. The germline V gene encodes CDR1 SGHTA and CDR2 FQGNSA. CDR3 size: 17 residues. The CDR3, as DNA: TGTGCCAGCAGCTCCGCCGAAGCGGGGGGCCCCTACAATGAGCAGTTCTTC. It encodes CASSSAEAGGPYNEQFF. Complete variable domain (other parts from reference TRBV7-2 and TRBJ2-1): GAGVSQSPSNKVTEKGKDVELRCDPISGHTALYWYRQSLGQGLEFLIYFQGNSAPDKSGLPSDRFSAERTGGSVSTLTIQRTQQEDSAVYLCASSSAEAGGPYNEQFFGPGTRLTVL.